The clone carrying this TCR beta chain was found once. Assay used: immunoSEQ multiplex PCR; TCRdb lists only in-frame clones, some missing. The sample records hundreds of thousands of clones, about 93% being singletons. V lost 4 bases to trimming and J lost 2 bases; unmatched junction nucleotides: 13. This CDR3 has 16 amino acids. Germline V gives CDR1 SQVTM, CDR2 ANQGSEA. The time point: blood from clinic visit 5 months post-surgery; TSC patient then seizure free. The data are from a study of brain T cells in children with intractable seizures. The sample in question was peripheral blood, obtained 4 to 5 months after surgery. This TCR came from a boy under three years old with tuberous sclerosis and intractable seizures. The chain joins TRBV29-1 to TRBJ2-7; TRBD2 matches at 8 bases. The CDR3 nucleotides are TGCAGCGTTGGGTCAGCGGGAGCGGTACATCCCTACGAGCAGTACTTC. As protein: CSVGSAGAVHPYEQYF.